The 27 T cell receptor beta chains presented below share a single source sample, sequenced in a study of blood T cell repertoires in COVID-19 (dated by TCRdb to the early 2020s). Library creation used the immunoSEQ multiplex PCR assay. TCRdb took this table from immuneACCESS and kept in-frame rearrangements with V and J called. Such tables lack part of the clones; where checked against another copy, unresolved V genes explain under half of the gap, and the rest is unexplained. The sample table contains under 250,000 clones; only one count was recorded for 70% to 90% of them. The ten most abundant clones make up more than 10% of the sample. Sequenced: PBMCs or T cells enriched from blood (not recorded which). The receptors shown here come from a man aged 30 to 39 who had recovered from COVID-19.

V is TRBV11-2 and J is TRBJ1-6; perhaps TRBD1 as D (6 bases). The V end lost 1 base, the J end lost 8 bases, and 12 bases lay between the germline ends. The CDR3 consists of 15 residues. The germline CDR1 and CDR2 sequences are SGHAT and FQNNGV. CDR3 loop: CASSLASQGYSPLHF. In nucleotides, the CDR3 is TGTGCCAGCAGCTTAGCGTCGCAGGGGTATTCACCCCTCCACTTT.

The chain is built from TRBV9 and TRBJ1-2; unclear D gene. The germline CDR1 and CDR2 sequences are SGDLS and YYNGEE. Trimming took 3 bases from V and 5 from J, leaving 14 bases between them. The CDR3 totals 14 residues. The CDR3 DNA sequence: TGTGCCAGCAGCGCATGGTCTACTATTTATGGCTACACCTTC. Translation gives CASSAWSTIYGYTF.

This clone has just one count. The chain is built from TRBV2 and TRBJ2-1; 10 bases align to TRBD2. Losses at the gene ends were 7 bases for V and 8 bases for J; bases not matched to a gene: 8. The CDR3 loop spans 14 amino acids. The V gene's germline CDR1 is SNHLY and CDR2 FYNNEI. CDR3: CASKLAGRKDEQFF. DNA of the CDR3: TGTGCCAGCAAACTAGCGGGAAGAAAGGATGAGCAGTTCTTC.

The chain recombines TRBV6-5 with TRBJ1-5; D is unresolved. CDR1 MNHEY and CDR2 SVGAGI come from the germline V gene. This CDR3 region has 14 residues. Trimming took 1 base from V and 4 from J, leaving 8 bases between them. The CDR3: CASSYLAPNQPQHF. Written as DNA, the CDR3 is TGTGCCAGCAGTTACTTGGCCCCGAATCAGCCCCAGCATTTT.

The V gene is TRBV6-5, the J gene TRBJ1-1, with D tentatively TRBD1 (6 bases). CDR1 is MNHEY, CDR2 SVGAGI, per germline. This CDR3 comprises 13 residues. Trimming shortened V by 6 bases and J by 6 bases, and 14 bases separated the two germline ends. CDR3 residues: CASRGQWFAEAFF. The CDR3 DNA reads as TGTGCCAGCAGAGGACAGTGGTTCGCTGAAGCTTTCTTT.

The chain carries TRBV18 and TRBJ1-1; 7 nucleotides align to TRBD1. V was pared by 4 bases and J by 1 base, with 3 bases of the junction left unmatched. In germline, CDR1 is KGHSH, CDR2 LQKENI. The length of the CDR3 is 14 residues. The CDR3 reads CASSRDSKNTEAFF. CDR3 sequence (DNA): TGTGCCAGCTCACGGGACAGTAAGAACACTGAAGCTTTCTTT.

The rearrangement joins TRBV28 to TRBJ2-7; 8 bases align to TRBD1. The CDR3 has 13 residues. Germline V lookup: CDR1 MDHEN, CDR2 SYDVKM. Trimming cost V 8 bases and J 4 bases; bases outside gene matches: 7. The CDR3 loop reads CASHRGLRYEQYF. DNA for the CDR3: TGTGCCAGCCACAGGGGGTTGCGGTACGAGCAGTACTTC. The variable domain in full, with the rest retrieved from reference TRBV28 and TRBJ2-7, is DVKVTQSSRYLVKRTGEKVFLECVQDMDHENMFWYRQDPGLGLRLIYFSYDVKMKEKGDIPEGYSVSREKKERFSLILESASTNQTSMYLCASHRGLRYEQYFGPGTRLTVT.

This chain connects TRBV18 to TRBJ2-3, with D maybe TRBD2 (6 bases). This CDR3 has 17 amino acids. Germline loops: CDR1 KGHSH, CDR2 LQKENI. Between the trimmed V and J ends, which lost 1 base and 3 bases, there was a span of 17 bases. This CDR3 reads CASSPLSAGSGTDTQYF. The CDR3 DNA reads TGTGCCAGCTCACCACTTTCGGCGGGGAGTGGGACAGATACGCAGTATTTT.

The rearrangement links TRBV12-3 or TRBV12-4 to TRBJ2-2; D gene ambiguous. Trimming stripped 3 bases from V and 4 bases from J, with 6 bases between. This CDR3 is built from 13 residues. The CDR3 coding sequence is TGTGCCAGCAGTTTTTCGGGCACCGGGGAGCTGTTTTTT. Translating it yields CASSFSGTGELFF.

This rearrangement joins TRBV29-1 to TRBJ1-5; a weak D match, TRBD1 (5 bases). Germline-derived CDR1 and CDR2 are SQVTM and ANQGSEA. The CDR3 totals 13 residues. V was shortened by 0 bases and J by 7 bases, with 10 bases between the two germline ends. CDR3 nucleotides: TGCAGCGTTGAAGATCATCAGGGACAGCCCCAGCATTTT. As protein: CSVEDHQGQPQHF.

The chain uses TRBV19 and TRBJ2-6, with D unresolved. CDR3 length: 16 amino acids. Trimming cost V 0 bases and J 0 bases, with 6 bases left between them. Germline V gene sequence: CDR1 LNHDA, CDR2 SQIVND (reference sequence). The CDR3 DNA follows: TGTGCCAGTAGTATAGATGGAGACTCTGGGGCCAACGTCCTGACTTTC. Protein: CASSIDGDSGANVLTF. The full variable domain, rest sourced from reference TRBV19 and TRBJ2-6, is DGGITQSPKYLFRKEGQNVTLSCEQNLNHDAMYWYRQDPGQGLRLIYYSQIVNDFQKGDIAEGYSVSREKKESFPLTVTSAQKNPTAFYLCASSIDGDSGANVLTFGAGSRLTVL.

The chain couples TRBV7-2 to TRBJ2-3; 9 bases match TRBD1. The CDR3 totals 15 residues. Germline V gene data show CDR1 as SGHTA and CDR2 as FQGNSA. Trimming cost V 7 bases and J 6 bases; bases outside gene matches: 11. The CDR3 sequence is CASKAWGQGGDTQYF. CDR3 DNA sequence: TGTGCCAGCAAGGCCTGGGGACAGGGTGGGGATACGCAGTATTTT.

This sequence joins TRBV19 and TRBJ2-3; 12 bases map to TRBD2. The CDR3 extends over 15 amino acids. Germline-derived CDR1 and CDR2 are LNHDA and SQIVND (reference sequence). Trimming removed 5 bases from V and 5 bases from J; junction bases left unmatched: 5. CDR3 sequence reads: CASSPRTSGKDTQYF. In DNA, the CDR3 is TGTGCCAGTAGTCCCCGGACTAGCGGGAAAGATACGCAGTATTTT.

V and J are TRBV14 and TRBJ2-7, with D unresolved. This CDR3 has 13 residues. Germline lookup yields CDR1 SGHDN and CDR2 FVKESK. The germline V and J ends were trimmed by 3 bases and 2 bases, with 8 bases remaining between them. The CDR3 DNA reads TGTGCCAGCAGCCACGTCAGTACCTACGAGCAGTACTTC. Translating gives CASSHVSTYEQYF.

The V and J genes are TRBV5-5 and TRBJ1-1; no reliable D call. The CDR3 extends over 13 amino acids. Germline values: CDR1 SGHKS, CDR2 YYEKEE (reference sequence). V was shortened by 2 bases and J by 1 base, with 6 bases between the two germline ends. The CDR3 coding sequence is TGTGCCAGCAGCTTAGCACGGAACACTGAAGCTTTCTTT. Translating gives CASSLARNTEAFF.

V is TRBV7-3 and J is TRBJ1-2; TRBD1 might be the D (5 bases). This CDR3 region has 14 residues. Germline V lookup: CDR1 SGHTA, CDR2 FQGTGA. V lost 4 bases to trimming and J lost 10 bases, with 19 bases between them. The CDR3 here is CASSSTSDSGVYTF. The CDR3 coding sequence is TGTGCCAGCAGCTCAACCTCCGACAGTGGGGTCTACACCTTC.

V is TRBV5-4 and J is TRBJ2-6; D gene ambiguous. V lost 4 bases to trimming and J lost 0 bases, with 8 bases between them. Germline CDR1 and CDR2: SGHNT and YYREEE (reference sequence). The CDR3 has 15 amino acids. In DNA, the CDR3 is TGTGCCAGCAGCCCTTATATCTCTGGGGCCAACGTCCTGACTTTC. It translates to CASSPYISGANVLTF.

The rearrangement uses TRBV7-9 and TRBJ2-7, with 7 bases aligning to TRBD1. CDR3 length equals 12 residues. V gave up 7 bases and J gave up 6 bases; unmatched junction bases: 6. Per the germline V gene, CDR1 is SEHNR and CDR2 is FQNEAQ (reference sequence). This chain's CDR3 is CASTLDRVEQYF. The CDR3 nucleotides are TGTGCCAGCACCCTAGACAGGGTCGAGCAGTACTTC. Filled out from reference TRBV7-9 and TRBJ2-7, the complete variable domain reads DTGVSQNPRHKITKRGQNVTFRCDPISEHNRLYWYRQTLGQGPEFLTYFQNEAQLEKSRLLSDRFSAERPKGSFSTLEIQRTEQGDSAMYLCASTLDRVEQYFGPGTRLTVT.

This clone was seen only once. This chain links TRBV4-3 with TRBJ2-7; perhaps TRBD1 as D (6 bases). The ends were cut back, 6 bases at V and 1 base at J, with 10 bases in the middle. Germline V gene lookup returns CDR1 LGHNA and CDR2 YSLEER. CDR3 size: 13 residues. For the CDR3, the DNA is TGCGCCAGCAGGAAGACAGGTTCCTACGAGCAGTACTTC. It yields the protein CASRKTGSYEQYF.

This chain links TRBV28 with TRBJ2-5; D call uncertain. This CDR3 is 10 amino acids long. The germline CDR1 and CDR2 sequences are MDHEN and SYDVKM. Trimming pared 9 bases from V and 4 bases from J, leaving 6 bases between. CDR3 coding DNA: TGTGCCAGTACGGGAGAGACCCAGTACTTC. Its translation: CASTGETQYF. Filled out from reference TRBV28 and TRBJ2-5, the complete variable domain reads DVKVTQSSRYLVKRTGEKVFLECVQDMDHENMFWYRQDPGLGLRLIYFSYDVKMKEKGDIPEGYSVSREKKERFSLILESASTNQTSMYLCASTGETQYFGPGTRLLVL.

CDR3 loop: CASSFGLAGPIGGNEQFF. CDR3 coding DNA: TGTGCCAGCAGCTTCGGACTAGCGGGACCCATTGGGGGAAATGAGCAGTTCTTC. The J gene is TRBJ2-1, the V gene TRBV7-9, with 12 bases identical to TRBD2. Losses at the gene ends were 3 bases for V and 7 bases for J; bases not matched to a gene: 13. Germline CDR1 SEHNR, CDR2 FQNEAQ (reference sequence). The CDR3 runs 18 residues.

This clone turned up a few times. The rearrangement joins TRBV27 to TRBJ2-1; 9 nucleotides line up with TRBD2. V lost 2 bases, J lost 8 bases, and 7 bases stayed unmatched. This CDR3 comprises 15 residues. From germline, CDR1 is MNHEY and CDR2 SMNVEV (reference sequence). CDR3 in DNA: TGTGCCAGCAGTTTAGCGGGACTAGCTTTCGATGAGCAGTTCTTC. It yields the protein CASSLAGLAFDEQFF.

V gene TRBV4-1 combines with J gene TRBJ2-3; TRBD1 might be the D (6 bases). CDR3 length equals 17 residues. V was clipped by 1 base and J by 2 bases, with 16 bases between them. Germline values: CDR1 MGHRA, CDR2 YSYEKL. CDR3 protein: CASSQGYWDTSTDTQYF. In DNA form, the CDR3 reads TGCGCCAGCAGCCAAGGGTACTGGGACACCTCCACAGATACGCAGTATTTT.

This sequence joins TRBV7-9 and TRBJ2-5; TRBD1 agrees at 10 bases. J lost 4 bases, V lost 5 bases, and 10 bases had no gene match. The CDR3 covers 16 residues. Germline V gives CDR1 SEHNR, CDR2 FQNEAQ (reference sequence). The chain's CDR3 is CASSPRRTGGIETQYF. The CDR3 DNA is TGTGCCAGCAGCCCAAGAAGGACAGGGGGTATAGAGACCCAGTACTTC.

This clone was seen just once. The CDR3 nucleotides are TGTGCCAGCGCACTCGGGACAGAACCACTGTACGAGCAGTACTTC. It specifies CASALGTEPLYEQYF. The V call is TRBV6-5, the J call TRBJ2-7; 7 bases agree with TRBD1. The length of the CDR3 is 15 residues. Germline CDR1 and CDR2: MNHEY and SVGAGI. V shed 8 bases, J shed 4 bases, and the junction held 14 bases outside the gene matches.

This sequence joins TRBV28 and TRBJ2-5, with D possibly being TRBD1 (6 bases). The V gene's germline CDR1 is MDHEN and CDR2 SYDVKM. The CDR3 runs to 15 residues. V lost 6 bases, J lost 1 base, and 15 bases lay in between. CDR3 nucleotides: TGTGCCAGCAGGCAACAGGGCGGCTTCCAAGAGACCCAGTACTTC. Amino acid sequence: CASRQQGGFQETQYF.

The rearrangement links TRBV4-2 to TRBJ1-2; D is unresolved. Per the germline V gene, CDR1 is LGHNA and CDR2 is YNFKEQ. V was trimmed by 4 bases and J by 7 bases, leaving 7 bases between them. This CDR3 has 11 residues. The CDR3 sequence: CASSREGGYTF. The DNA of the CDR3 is TGTGCCAGCAGCCGTGAGGGTGGCTACACCTTC.